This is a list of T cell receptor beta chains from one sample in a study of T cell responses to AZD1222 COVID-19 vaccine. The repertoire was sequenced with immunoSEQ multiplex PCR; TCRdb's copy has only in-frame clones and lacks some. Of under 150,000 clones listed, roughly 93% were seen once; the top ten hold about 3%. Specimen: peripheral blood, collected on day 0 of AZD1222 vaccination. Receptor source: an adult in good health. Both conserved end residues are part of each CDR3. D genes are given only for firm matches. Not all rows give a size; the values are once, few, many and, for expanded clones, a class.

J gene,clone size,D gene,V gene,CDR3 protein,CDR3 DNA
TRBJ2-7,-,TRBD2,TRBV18,CASSPAGTSGSSYEQYF,TGTGCCAGCTCACCTGCCGGGACTAGCGGGTCCTCCTACGAGCAGTACTTC
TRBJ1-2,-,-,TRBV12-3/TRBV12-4,CASSLQGYGYTF,TGTGCCAGCAGCCTTCAGGGTTATGGCTACACCTTC
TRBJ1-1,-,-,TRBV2,CASSLQGVNTEAFF,TGTGCCAGCAGTCTACAGGGTGTCAACACTGAAGCTTTCTTT
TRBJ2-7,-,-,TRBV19,CASSPERQGGRSYEQYF,TGTGCCAGTAGTCCTGAGAGACAGGGAGGAAGGTCCTACGAGCAGTACTTC
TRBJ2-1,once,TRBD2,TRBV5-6,CASSWALTSGRASVDEQFF,TGTGCCAGCAGCTGGGCCCTGACTAGCGGGAGGGCCTCGGTAGATGAGCAGTTCTTC
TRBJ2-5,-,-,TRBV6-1,CASSEAGRQETQYF,TGTGCCAGCAGTGAGGCGGGGCGGCAAGAGACCCAGTACTTC
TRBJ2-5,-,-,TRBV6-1,CASSEGRPPETQYF,TGTGCCAGCAGTGAGGGACGCCCCCCAGAGACCCAGTACTTC
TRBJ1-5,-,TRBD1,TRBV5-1,CASSPGTGIFQPQHF,TGCGCCAGCAGCCCGGGGACAGGGATCTTTCAGCCCCAGCATTTT
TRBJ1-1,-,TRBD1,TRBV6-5,CASSYSRDSFTEAFF,TGTGCCAGCAGTTACTCGAGGGACAGTTTCACTGAAGCTTTCTTT
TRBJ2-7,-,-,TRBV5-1,CASSWDGYEQYF,TGCGCCAGCAGCTGGGACGGCTACGAGCAGTACTTC
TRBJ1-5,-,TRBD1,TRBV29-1,CSVAQGENQPQHF,TGCAGCGTTGCCCAGGGGGAAAATCAGCCCCAGCATTTT
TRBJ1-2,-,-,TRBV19,CASSTRGGYTF,TGTGCCAGTAGTACGAGGGGAGGCTACACCTTC
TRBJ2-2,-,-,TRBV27,CASSLRGGGYTGELFF,TGTGCCAGCAGTTTGAGGGGAGGGGGCTACACCGGGGAGCTGTTTTTT
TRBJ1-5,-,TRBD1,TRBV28,CASSFKTGVMPQHF,TGTGCCAGCAGTTTCAAGACAGGGGTGATGCCCCAGCATTTT
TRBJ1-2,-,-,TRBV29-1,CSVPGDDRGYTF,TGCAGCGTTCCCGGAGACGACAGGGGCTACACCTTC
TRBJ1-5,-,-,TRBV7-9,CASSLVRGGNQPQHF,TGTGCCAGCAGCTTAGTACGGGGGGGGAACCAGCCCCAGCATTTT
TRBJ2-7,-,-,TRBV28,CASSFRADEQYF,TGTGCCAGCAGTTTTCGGGCAGACGAGCAGTACTTC
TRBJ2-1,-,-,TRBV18,CASSPAHKRSSYNEQFF,TGTGCCAGCTCTCCCGCGCATAAGCGGAGCTCCTACAATGAGCAGTTCTTC
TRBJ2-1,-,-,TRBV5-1,CASSLGRGSTDEQFF,TGCGCCAGCAGCTTGGGAAGGGGGTCAACGGATGAGCAGTTCTTC
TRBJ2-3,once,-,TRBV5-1,CASSSNTDTQYF,TGCGCCAGCAGCTCGAACACAGATACGCAGTATTTT
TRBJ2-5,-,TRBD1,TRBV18,CASSPDREETQYF,TGTGCCAGCTCACCGGACAGGGAAGAGACCCAGTACTTC
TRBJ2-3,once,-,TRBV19,CASSTSRGLSTDTQYF,TGTGCCAGTAGTACGAGTCGGGGCCTGAGCACAGATACGCAGTATTTT
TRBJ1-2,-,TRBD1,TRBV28,CASRSDRDAYGYTF,TGTGCCAGCAGATCCGACAGGGACGCCTATGGCTACACCTTC
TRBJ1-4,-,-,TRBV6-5,CASSYSFTLLNEKLFF,TGTGCCAGCAGTTACTCGTTCACGCTCCTTAATGAAAAACTGTTTTTT
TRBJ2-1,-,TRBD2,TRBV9,CASSAGLAGVYNEQFF,TGTGCCAGCAGCGCGGGACTAGCGGGAGTCTACAATGAGCAGTTCTTC
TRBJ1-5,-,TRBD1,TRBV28,CASSRGQGGQPQHF,TGTGCCAGCAGCCGCGGACAGGGAGGGCAGCCCCAGCATTTT
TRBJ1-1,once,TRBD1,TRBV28,CASSFSQGTGNTEAFF,TGTGCCAGCAGTTTTTCACAGGGGACAGGGAACACTGAAGCTTTCTTT
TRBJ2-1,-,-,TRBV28,CASGTRSYNEQFF,TGTGCCAGCGGGACCCGCTCCTACAATGAGCAGTTCTTC
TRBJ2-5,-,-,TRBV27,CASSFQETQYF,TGTGCCAGCAGTTTCCAAGAGACCCAGTACTTC
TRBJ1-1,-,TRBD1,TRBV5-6,CASRAGTENTEAFF,TGTGCCAGCAGAGCCGGGACAGAAAACACTGAAGCTTTCTTT
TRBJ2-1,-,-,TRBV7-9,CASSLYGETYNEQFF,TGTGCCAGCAGCTTATATGGGGAAACCTACAATGAGCAGTTCTTC
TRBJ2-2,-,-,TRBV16,CASSQSGDTGELFF,TGTGCCAGCAGCCAATCGGGAGACACCGGGGAGCTGTTTTTT
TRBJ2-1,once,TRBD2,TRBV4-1,CASSQLAGYNEQFF,TGCGCCAGCAGCCAACTAGCGGGATACAATGAGCAGTTCTTC
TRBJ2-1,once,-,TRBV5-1,CASSLQGSDEQFF,TGCGCCAGCAGCTTACAGGGTTCGGATGAGCAGTTCTTC
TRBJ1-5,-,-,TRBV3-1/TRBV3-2,CASSRHGGPQHF,TGTGCCAGCAGCCGCCATGGGGGGCCCCAGCATTTT
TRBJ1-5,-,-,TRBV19,CASSISHGSNQPQHF,TGTGCCAGTAGTATAAGTCACGGTAGCAATCAGCCCCAGCATTTT
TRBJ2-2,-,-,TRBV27,CASSQYLLGTGELFF,TGTGCCAGCAGTCAATACCTACTAGGGACCGGGGAGCTGTTTTTT
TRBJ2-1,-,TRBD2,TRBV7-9,CASSFARDYHYEQFF,TGTGCCAGCAGCTTTGCCCGGGACTACCACTACGAGCAGTTCTTC
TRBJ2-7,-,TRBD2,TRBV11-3,CASSLGAGGSYEQYF,TGTGCCAGCAGCTTAGGAGCGGGAGGTTCCTACGAGCAGTACTTC
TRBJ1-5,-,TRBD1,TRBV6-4,CASSNTGGDQPQHF,TGTGCCAGCAGTAACACAGGGGGCGATCAGCCCCAGCATTTT
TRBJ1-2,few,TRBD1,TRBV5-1,CASSLDPGQYYGYTF,TGCGCCAGCAGCTTAGACCCGGGACAGTACTATGGCTACACCTTC
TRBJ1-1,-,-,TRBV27,CASSLRMEAFF,TGTGCCAGCAGCCTCCGTATGGAAGCTTTCTTT
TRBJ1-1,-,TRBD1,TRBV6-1,CASSGVGQGALRMNTEAFF,TGTGCCAGCAGTGGTGTGGGACAGGGGGCGCTCCGGATGAACACTGAAGCTTTCTTT
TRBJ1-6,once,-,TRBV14,CASSGRTYNSPLHF,TGTGCCAGCAGCGGGAGGACCTATAATTCACCCCTCCACTTT
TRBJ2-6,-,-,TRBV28,CASTLDGANVLTF,TGTGCCAGCACCCTCGATGGGGCCAACGTCCTGACTTTC
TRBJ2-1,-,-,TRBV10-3,CANAREPGTVGEQFF,TGTGCCAACGCCAGGGAACCCGGTACGGTGGGTGAGCAGTTCTTC
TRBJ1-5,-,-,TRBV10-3,CAISDTSSNQPQHF,TGTGCCATCAGTGACACCAGTTCGAATCAGCCCCAGCATTTT
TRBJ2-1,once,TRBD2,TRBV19,CASSIGPLAGGGNEQFF,TGTGCCAGTAGTATAGGCCCCCTAGCGGGAGGAGGAAATGAGCAGTTCTTC
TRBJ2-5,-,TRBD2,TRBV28,CASTGRPGSIQETQYF,TGTGCCAGCACCGGGAGGCCGGGATCTATTCAAGAGACCCAGTACTTC